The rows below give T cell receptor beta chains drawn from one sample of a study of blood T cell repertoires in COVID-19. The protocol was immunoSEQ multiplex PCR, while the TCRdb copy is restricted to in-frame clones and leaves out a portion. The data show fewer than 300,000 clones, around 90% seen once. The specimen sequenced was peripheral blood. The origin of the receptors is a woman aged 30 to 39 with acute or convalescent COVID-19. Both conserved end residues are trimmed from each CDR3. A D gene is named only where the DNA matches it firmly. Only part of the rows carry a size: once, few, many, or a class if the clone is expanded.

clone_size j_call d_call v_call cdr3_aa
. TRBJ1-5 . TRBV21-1 ASSKETGGANSNQPQH
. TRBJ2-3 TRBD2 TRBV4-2 ASSQEITGTRPDTQY
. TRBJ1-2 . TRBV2 ATTGGEAYGYT
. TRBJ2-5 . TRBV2 ASVPLPRETQY
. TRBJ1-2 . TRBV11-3 ASSLDVGGRGYSGYT
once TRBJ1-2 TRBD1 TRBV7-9 ASSPRPGQGVNYGYT
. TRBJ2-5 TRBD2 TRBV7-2 ASSLQLAGGLQTQY
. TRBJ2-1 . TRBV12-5 ASGHPSGRFYNEQF
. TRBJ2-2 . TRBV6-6 ASSYPGSGAGELF
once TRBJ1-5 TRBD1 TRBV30 ASGQGIGNQPQH
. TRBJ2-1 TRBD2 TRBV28 ATTTSGRGSYNEQF
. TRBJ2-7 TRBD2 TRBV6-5 ASSPGTSGSGEQY
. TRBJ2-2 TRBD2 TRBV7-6 ASSLILQPGTTLSGELF
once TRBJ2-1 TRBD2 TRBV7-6 ASSLVGGLAGPNEQF
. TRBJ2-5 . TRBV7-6 ASSLGLGVGVVQETQY
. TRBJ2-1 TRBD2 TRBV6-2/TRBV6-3 ASRPQQREFYNEQF
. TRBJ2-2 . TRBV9 ASSSRRDPGELF
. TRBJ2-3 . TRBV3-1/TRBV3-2 ASSQDSPDTQY
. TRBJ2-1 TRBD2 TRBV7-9 ASSLYGTSGYNEQF
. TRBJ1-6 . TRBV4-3 ASSQDSQIRSPLH
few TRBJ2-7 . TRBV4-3 ASSQGGGGEQY
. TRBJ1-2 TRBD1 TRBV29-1 SVEDDRGLGYT
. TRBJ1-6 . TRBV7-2 ASSVEGLSRSPLH
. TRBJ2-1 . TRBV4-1 ASSQTFSGDLNEQF
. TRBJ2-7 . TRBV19 ASSIEAGEQY
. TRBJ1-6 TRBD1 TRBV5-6 ASSLGAGGPGNSPLH
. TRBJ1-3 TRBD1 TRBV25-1 ASSESPTGYGNTIY
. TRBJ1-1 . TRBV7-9 ASSAAAGGTEAF
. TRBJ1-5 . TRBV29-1 SVETGPREPQH
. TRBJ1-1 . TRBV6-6 ASTGDTYTEAF
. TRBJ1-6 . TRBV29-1 SVQAEYNSPLH
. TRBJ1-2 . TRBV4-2 ASSQDRGATYGYT
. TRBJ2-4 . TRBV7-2 ASSLPGVTKNIQY
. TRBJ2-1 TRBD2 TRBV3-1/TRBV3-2 ASSPPSGSSYNEQF
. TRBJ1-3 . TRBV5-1 ASSLEARVGNTIY
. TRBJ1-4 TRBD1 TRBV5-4 ASRMDRGAEKLF
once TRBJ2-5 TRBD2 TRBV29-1 SVGGGGTSGSFGTQY
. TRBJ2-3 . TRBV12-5 ASGLLRDTQY
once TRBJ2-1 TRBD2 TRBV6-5 ASSYLAESSYNEQF
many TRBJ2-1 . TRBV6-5 ASSYSLTGNNEQF